Presented here are 7 T cell receptor beta chains from one specimen sequenced in a study of response to subunit inactivated influenza vaccine. MiXCR was run by TCRdb on the RT-PCR reads, yielding one entry per CDR3 protein. The sample shows approximately 500,000 distinct CDR3 sequences, roughly 13% of them seen only once. The sample in question was PBMCs from blood, obtained roughly 46 days after vaccination. These receptors were obtained from a man aged 45-60 years who received an inactivated influenza vaccine.

This chain uses TRBV20-1 with TRBJ2-7, with D hard to call. This CDR3 spans 15 amino acids. Trimming took 4 bases from V and 0 from J, leaving 16 bases between them. Germline V lookup: CDR1 DFQATT, CDR2 SNEGSKA (reference sequence). The CDR3 sequence is CSANHPSESSYEQYF. CDR3 DNA: TGCAGTGCTAACCACCCGAGTGAGAGCTCCTACGAGCAGTACTTC.

This clonotype was recorded a few times. This chain joins TRBV5-1 and TRBJ1-1, with a tentative D call TRBD1 (6 bases). Germline V gene sequence: CDR1 SGHRS, CDR2 YFSETQ. The ends were cut back, 7 bases at V and 1 base at J, with 14 bases in the middle. The length of the CDR3 is 14 residues. The CDR3 nucleotides read TGCGCCAGCCGGATACAGGGTACGAACACTGAAGCTTTCTTT. Amino acid sequence: CASRIQGTNTEAFF. Full variable domain (rest looked up from reference TRBV5-1 and TRBJ1-1): KAGVTQTPRYLIKTRGQQVTLSCSPISGHRSVSWYQQTPGQGLQFLFEYFSETQRNKGNFPGRFSGRQFSNSRSEMNVSTLELGDSALYLCASRIQGTNTEAFFGQGTRLTVV.

This clonotype has a handful of counts. The gene calls are TRBV12-3 or TRBV12-4 and TRBJ2-1; no firm D call. The CDR3 consists of 13 residues. V lost 6 bases and J lost 7, with 13 bases in between. The CDR3 reads CASSSIMGNEQFF. The DNA of the CDR3 is TGTGCCAGCAGCTCCATAATGGGGAATGAGCAGTTCTTC.

The genes are TRBV6-5 and TRBJ2-5, with a weak D call TRBD1 (5 bases). The length of the CDR3 is 15 residues. Deletions cut 0 bases from V and 4 bases from J, with 12 bases between. Germline-derived CDR1 and CDR2 are MNHEY and SVGAGI. CDR3 residues: CASSYSQVGVETQYF. The CDR3 region has the DNA TGTGCCAGCAGTTACTCACAAGTAGGGGTAGAGACCCAGTACTTC.

This clonotype occurred a few times. The chain carries TRBV7-9 and TRBJ1-1, with D tentatively TRBD1 (6 bases). The germline CDR1 and CDR2 sequences are SEHNR and FQNEAQ (reference sequence). Trimming left V 5 bases short and J 4 bases short, with 17 bases between. CDR3 size: 15 residues. In DNA form, the CDR3 reads TGTGCCAGCAGCGCCGGACAGTTGGTGGGCACTGAAGCTTTCTTT. Encoded protein: CASSAGQLVGTEAFF.

This rearrangement joins TRBV11-2 to TRBJ2-7, with a possible D match to TRBD1 (6 bases). Trimming took 4 bases from V and 5 from J, leaving 21 bases between them. The CDR3 totals 16 residues. Looked up from germline, CDR1 is SGHAT and CDR2 is FQNNGV. CDR3 in amino acids: CASSSVTGNVPNEQYF. DNA for the CDR3: TGTGCCAGCAGCTCGGTTACAGGGAACGTCCCCAACGAGCAGTACTTC.

There are many counts of this clonotype. The chain uses TRBV6-2 or TRBV6-3 and TRBJ1-2; D not certain. V lost 6 bases to trimming and J lost 2 bases, with 10 bases between them. The CDR3 has 13 amino acids. Germline V gene data show CDR1 as MNHEY and CDR2 as SVGEGT. As DNA, the CDR3 is TGTGCCAGCAGACTGGACGGGAACTATGGCTACACCTTC. It encodes CASRLDGNYGYTF.